This is a list of T cell receptor beta chains from one sample in a study of T cells after somatic rescue of genetic block. The method was immunoSEQ multiplex PCR; TCRdb's version includes in-frame clones alone and lacks a portion of them. Found here are about 12,000 clones, roughly two thirds of them singletons; the top ten hold just under 20%. Material: peripheral blood mononuclear cells (PBMCs). Source of these receptors: a boy younger than 18. CDR3s include the opening cysteine and the closing phenylalanine or tryptophan. The D gene is left open where the match is weak. Where a row states a size, it is once, few, many or the class of an expanded clone; other rows omit it.

TRBD2,-,TRBJ2-1,TRBV7-3,15,TGTGCCAGCAGCTTCGGGGGGGCCGGAAACAATGAGCAGTTCTTC,CASSFGGAGNNEQFF
-,-,TRBJ2-4,TRBV9,16,TGTGCCAGCAGCCCCCTGCCCAACGGGGCCAAAAACATTCAGTACTTC,CASSPLPNGAKNIQYF
-,few,TRBJ2-5,TRBV18,17,TGTGCCAGCTCACCACCAACAGGAGTGTTTTTTCAAGAGACCCAGTACTTC,CASSPPTGVFFQETQYF
-,few,TRBJ2-5,TRBV6-5,15,TGTGCCAGCAGCTTCGACCCCGTCGGTAGAGAGACCCAGTACTTC,CASSFDPVGRETQYF
TRBD1,-,TRBJ2-5,TRBV5-1,16,TGCGCCAGCAGCTCGACCCTTACAGGGGGCAGGGAGACCCAGTACTTC,CASSSTLTGGRETQYF
TRBD1,-,TRBJ2-7,TRBV6-5,14,TGTGCCAGCAGTTCAGGACAGGGGGCTAACGAGCAGTACTTC,CASSSGQGANEQYF
TRBD1,-,TRBJ2-5,TRBV18,14,TGTGCCAGCTCACAGACAGGGGACAAAGAATCCCAGTACTTC,CASSQTGDKESQYF
TRBD2,-,TRBJ2-4,TRBV28,17,TGTGCCAGCAGTTTACCGACTACTAGCGGGGCCAAAAACATTCAGTACTTC,CASSLPTTSGAKNIQYF
-,-,TRBJ1-2,TRBV10-3,16,TGTGCCATCAGTGGGTCCGGGGAGGCGCGGGGGAAGGGCTACACCTTC,CAISGSGEARGKGYTF
TRBD1,-,TRBJ1-1,TRBV5-1,18,TGCGCCAGCAGCTTGGTGCCTGCAGGGGGTAGAGGGGGCACTGAAGCTTTCTTT,CASSLVPAGGRGGTEAFF